These T cell receptor beta chains were read from a single sample in a study of response to subunit inactivated influenza vaccine. MiXCR, applied by TCRdb to the RT-PCR reads, yields one record per CDR3 protein. The table shows about 580,000 distinct CDR3 sequences, with 14% occurring only once. The source was PBMCs from blood, collected roughly 12 days after vaccination. Receptor source: a man aged 50-60 years who received an inactivated influenza vaccine. Both conserved end residues are part of each CDR3. The D gene is left open where the match is weak. Some rows have no size entry. The others give once, few or many, or a class for an expanded clone.

d_call	clone_size	v_call	j_call	cdr3_aa	cdr3_nt
TRBD2	few	TRBV5-4	TRBJ2-1	CASSFKLAGASSYNEQFF	TGTGCCAGCAGCTTTAAACTAGCGGGAGCAAGCTCCTACAATGAGCAGTTCTTC
NA	few	TRBV7-2	TRBJ1-4	CASSPSGQNEKLFF	TGTGCCAGCAGCCCTTCGGGACAAAATGAAAAACTGTTTTTT
TRBD1	few	TRBV12-3/TRBV12-4	TRBJ2-2	CASSRGTGANTGELFF	TGTGCCAGCAGCCGTGGGACAGGGGCAAACACCGGGGAGCTGTTTTTT
TRBD1	NA	TRBV20-1	TRBJ2-3	CSADPGQGSDTQYF	TGCAGTGCTGATCCGGGACAGGGATCAGATACGCAGTATTTT
TRBD1	few	TRBV15	TRBJ2-3	CATSRRQGAAGDTQYF	TGTGCCACCAGCCGTCGACAGGGGGCTGCTGGGGATACGCAGTATTTT
NA	few	TRBV16	TRBJ1-1	CASSQSTTNTEAFF	TGTGCCAGCAGCCAATCGACAACCAACACTGAAGCTTTCTTT
NA	few	TRBV2	TRBJ1-5	CASSERLQPQHF	TGTGCCAGCAGTGAAAGGCTTCAGCCCCAGCATTTT
TRBD1	many	TRBV5-1	TRBJ2-2	CASSLTGGRDTGELFF	TGCGCCAGCAGCCTTACAGGGGGCAGAGACACCGGGGAGCTGTTTTTT
TRBD1	few	TRBV5-1	TRBJ1-4	CASTMTGKTNEKLFF	TGCGCCAGCACGATGACAGGGAAAACTAATGAAAAACTGTTTTTT
NA	NA	TRBV28	TRBJ1-2	CASSLVLGNDLGYTF	TGTGCCAGCAGTTTAGTCCTAGGCAACGATCTTGGCTACACCTTC
TRBD1	few	TRBV12-3/TRBV12-4	TRBJ2-5	CASSLGTVREETQYF	TGTGCCAGCAGTTTGGGGACAGTGAGGGAAGAGACCCAGTACTTC
NA	NA	TRBV5-1	TRBJ1-2	CASSLIRDGGYTF	TGCGCCAGCAGCTTGATCCGAGACGGTGGCTACACCTTC
NA	NA	TRBV20-1	TRBJ1-3	CSARGTGNTIYF	TGCAGTGCTCGGGGGACTGGAAACACCATATATTTT
NA	few	TRBV7-2	TRBJ1-4	CASSLWGGPGEKLFF	TGTGCCAGCAGCTTATGGGGGGGCCCGGGGGAAAAACTGTTTTTT
NA	NA	TRBV18	TRBJ2-2	CASSPGDINTGELFF	TGTGCCAGCTCACCAGGGGATATAAACACCGGGGAGCTGTTTTTT
NA	many	TRBV20-1	TRBJ1-5	CSARELTAGQPQHF	TGCAGTGCTAGGGAACTCACCGCGGGGCAGCCCCAGCATTTT
TRBD1	NA	TRBV6-2/TRBV6-3	TRBJ1-2	CASTDRVSGYTF	TGTGCCAGCACGGACAGGGTCTCTGGCTACACCTTC
TRBD2	NA	TRBV15	TRBJ2-1	CATSRLAGVNEQFF	TGTGCCACCAGCAGACTAGCGGGGGTAAATGAGCAGTTCTTC
TRBD1	few	TRBV12-3/TRBV12-4	TRBJ2-6	CASSVDRAGANVLTF	TGTGCCAGCAGTGTGGACAGGGCTGGGGCCAACGTCCTGACTTTC
NA	NA	TRBV5-8	TRBJ2-1	CASSLAGDTRLSDNEQFF	TGTGCCAGCAGCTTGGCCGGGGACACCCGTCTCTCGGACAATGAGCAGTTCTTC